The 24 T cell receptor beta chains reported below all come from one sample, sequenced in a study of blood T cell repertoires in COVID-19. Here immunoSEQ multiplex PCR was the method, and the copy in TCRdb shows in-frame clones only, minus some. The sample records under 400,000 clones, just over 85% being singletons. Sequencing input: PBMCs or T cells enriched from blood (not recorded which). Receptor source: a woman aged 40 to 49 with acute COVID-19.

This chain links TRBV4-3 with TRBJ1-6; no firm D call. V dropped 0 bases and J dropped 0 bases, with 15 bases sitting between them. The germline V gene encodes CDR1 LGHNA and CDR2 YSLEER. This CDR3 contains 19 residues. In DNA form, the CDR3 reads TGCGCCAGCAGCCAAGATGGCCGTTCTGGGAGCTCCTATAATTCACCCCTCCACTTT. This translates into CASSQDGRSGSSYNSPLHF.

This clone came up a few times. The chain employs TRBV2 and TRBJ2-7; perhaps TRBD2 as D (6 bases). Germline lookup yields CDR1 SNHLY and CDR2 FYNNEI. Trimming removed 8 bases at V and 0 bases at J, with 14 bases between. CDR3 length: 14 residues. CDR3 region: CASGLEGGSYEQYF. The CDR3 DNA reads TGTGCCAGCGGATTGGAGGGAGGCTCCTACGAGCAGTACTTC.

On this clone: Other DNA sequences of this sample code for an identical CDR3. V is TRBV19 and J is TRBJ1-5, with TRBD1 matching 9 bases. The length of the CDR3 is 14 residues. Germline V gene data show CDR1 as LNHDA and CDR2 as SQIVND (reference sequence). The junction had 0 bases not matched to a gene; V was cut back by 4 bases and J by 2 bases. CDR3 bases: TGTGCCAGTAGTAGGGACAGGGGCAATCAGCCCCAGCATTTT. This sequence encodes CASSRDRGNQPQHF.

V and J are TRBV7-6 and TRBJ2-7; 13 bases agree with TRBD2. Germline V gene lookup returns CDR1 SGHVS and CDR2 FNYEAQ. V dropped 2 bases and J dropped 5; count of bases not matched to a gene: 12. The CDR3 totals 18 residues. Written as DNA, the CDR3 is TGTGCCAGCAGCTTATTTCTGGAACTAGCGGGAGGGAGGAACGAGCAGTACTTC. This sequence encodes CASSLFLELAGGRNEQYF.

This chain joins TRBV4-2 and TRBJ2-7; 8 bases fit TRBD2. Trimming removed 4 bases from V and 2 bases from J; junction bases left unmatched: 10. The CDR3 is 16 amino acids. Germline CDR1 is LGHNA and CDR2 is YNFKEQ. The CDR3 coding sequence is TGTGCCAGCAGCCCCGGACCCGCGGGGGGAACCTACGAGCAGTACTTC. This gives the protein CASSPGPAGGTYEQYF.

This clone has only one observation. The rearrangement links TRBV19 to TRBJ1-4; weak D call: TRBD1 (6 bases). V lost 6 bases and J lost 8, with 19 bases in between. The CDR3 is 15 residues long. The germline V gene has CDR1 LNHDA and CDR2 SQIVND (reference sequence). DNA for the CDR3: TGTGCCAGTAGCACTGGTACAGGGTCAGGGGAAAAACTGTTTTTT. It codes for CASSTGTGSGEKLFF. The full variable domain, completed using reference TRBV19 and TRBJ1-4, is DGGITQSPKYLFRKEGQNVTLSCEQNLNHDAMYWYRQDPGQGLRLIYYSQIVNDFQKGDIAEGYSVSREKKESFPLTVTSAQKNPTAFYLCASSTGTGSGEKLFFGSGTQLSVL.

As DNA, the CDR3 is TGTGCCAGCAGTTTTACGTGGGGCATTCGGTCACAGGCGGGCTACACCTTC. This translates into CASSFTWGIRSQAGYTF. The V gene is TRBV28, the J gene TRBJ1-2; possible D gene TRBD1, 5 bases. The length of the CDR3 is 17 residues. CDR1 MDHEN and CDR2 SYDVKM come from the germline V gene. Between the trimmed V and J ends, which lost 3 bases and 8 bases, there was a span of 25 bases.

The chain combines TRBV6-2 or TRBV6-3 with TRBJ2-5, with D tentatively TRBD2 (6 bases). This CDR3 is 14 amino acids long. Germline-derived CDR1 and CDR2 are MNHEY and SVGEGT. V dropped 5 bases and J dropped 2 bases, with 12 bases sitting between them. In DNA form, the CDR3 reads TGTGCCAGCAGTAGACTAGGTCGGCAAGAGACCCAGTACTTC. Translated, it gives CASSRLGRQETQYF.

Note on this clone: Other DNA variants within this sample encode the same CDR3. In DNA form, the CDR3 reads TGCAGTGCTAGTCAAGGGGAAGAAGCTTTCTTT. The encoded protein is CSASQGEEAFF. V gene TRBV20-1 combines with J gene TRBJ1-1; D may be TRBD1 (5 bases). The CDR3 length is 11 residues. V lost 3 bases to trimming and J lost 8 bases, with 10 bases between them. Germline CDR1 DFQATT, CDR2 SNEGSKA (reference sequence).

J is TRBJ1-1 and V is TRBV29-1, with D hard to call. Trimming shortened V by 7 bases and J by 0 bases, and 9 bases separated the two germline ends. The CDR3 is made up of 12 amino acids. Germline V CDR1 and CDR2: SQVTM, ANQGSEA. The CDR3 DNA sequence: TGCAGCGACGTATCAGTGAACACTGAAGCTTTCTTT. Protein sequence: CSDVSVNTEAFF.

This clone was counted a single time. The chain recombines TRBV7-9 with TRBJ2-5; weak D call: TRBD1 (6 bases). V was clipped by 5 bases and J by 1 base, with 17 bases between them. Germline loops: CDR1 SEHNR, CDR2 FQNEAQ (reference sequence). The CDR3 consists of 16 residues. In nucleotides, the CDR3 is TGTGCCAGCAGCCCTACAGGGTTTACGAGCCAAGAGACCCAGTACTTC. Protein product: CASSPTGFTSQETQYF.

This chain uses TRBV11-2 with TRBJ2-5, with 9 bases matching TRBD1. Germline CDR1 SGHAT, CDR2 FQNNGV. CDR3 length equals 15 residues. The J segment lost 5 bases and the V segment lost 3 bases, leaving 7 bases of the junction unmatched. This CDR3 is CASSLGQGRGETQYF. CDR3 in DNA: TGTGCCAGCAGCTTGGGACAGGGTCGCGGGGAGACCCAGTACTTC.

The chain is built from TRBV27 and TRBJ2-7; unclear D gene. Germline assignment: CDR1 MNHEY and CDR2 SMNVEV (reference sequence). This CDR3 contains 15 residues. V was trimmed by 1 base and J by 2 bases, leaving 12 bases between them. The CDR3 DNA sequence: TGTGCCAGCAGTTTATATCCAGGAATAGCCTACGAGCAGTACTTC. Its translation is CASSLYPGIAYEQYF.

The chain carries TRBV18 and TRBJ2-5; D possibly corresponds to TRBD2 (5 bases). CDR1 and CDR2 (germline): KGHSH, LQKENI. Between the trimmed V and J ends, which lost 4 bases and 3 bases, there was a span of 24 bases. The CDR3 has 18 residues. The CDR3 region has the DNA TGTGCCAGCTCACTCCAGAACCTCCAATGGAACGGGGAAGAGACCCAGTACTTC. Amino acid sequence: CASSLQNLQWNGEETQYF.

This chain uses TRBV6-2 or TRBV6-3 with TRBJ2-7, with TRBD2 identical over 8 bases. The germline gives CDR1 MNHEY, CDR2 SVGEGT. Germline trimming cut 5 bases from V and 0 bases from J; bases unmatched to any gene: 6. This CDR3 has 15 residues. The CDR3 loop is CASSTRGGYSYEQYF. DNA of the CDR3: TGTGCCAGCAGTACCCGGGGGGGTTACTCCTACGAGCAGTACTTC.

This clone appeared a few times. The chain links TRBV9 to TRBJ1-2, with 7 bases that match TRBD1. CDR3 length: 16 residues. V shed 0 bases and J 4 bases; nucleotides not matched to a gene: 9. Germline V lookup: CDR1 SGDLS, CDR2 YYNGEE. CDR3 amino acids: CASSVAGRGESYGYTF. The CDR3 DNA reads as TGTGCCAGCAGCGTAGCTGGCAGGGGGGAAAGCTATGGCTACACCTTC.

This chain uses TRBV24-1 with TRBJ2-7; perhaps TRBD2 as D (6 bases). Germline V gene lookup returns CDR1 KGHDR and CDR2 SFDVKD. The CDR3 is made up of 15 amino acids. Trimming pared 5 bases from V and 0 bases from J, leaving 13 bases between. CDR3 DNA sequence: TGTGCCACCAGTGTAGGAGGGAAAGGCTCCTACGAGCAGTACTTC. Protein sequence: CATSVGGKGSYEQYF.

The chain's CDR3 is CASSLTATSGRHNEQFF. The CDR3 DNA reads TGTGCCAGCAGTTTAACTGCGACTAGCGGGAGACACAATGAGCAGTTCTTC. The V and J genes are TRBV28 and TRBJ2-1; 12 nucleotides line up with TRBD2. The CDR3 contains 17 residues. Germline lookup yields CDR1 MDHEN and CDR2 SYDVKM. The V segment lost 2 bases and the J segment 5 bases; nucleotides outside the gene matches: 7.

J is TRBJ1-2 and V is TRBV6-5; no clear D. Deletions cut 3 bases from V and 8 bases from J, with 16 bases between. Germline V gene data show CDR1 as MNHEY and CDR2 as SVGAGI. This CDR3 is 14 amino acids long. The CDR3 DNA reads TGTGCCAGCAGTTATGATTTAGTGTCGGAGGGCTACACCTTC. It specifies CASSYDLVSEGYTF.

The genes are TRBV5-4 and TRBJ1-1; D possibly corresponds to TRBD1 (6 bases). The CDR3 is 15 amino acids. With 2 bases removed from V and 4 bases from J, the gap between germline ends came to 15 bases. Germline V lookup: CDR1 SGHNT, CDR2 YYREEE (reference sequence). The CDR3 is CASSLWGLGSTEAFF. The DNA for the CDR3 is TGTGCCAGCAGCTTATGGGGGCTCGGTAGCACTGAAGCTTTCTTT. The full variable domain, in which reference TRBV5-4 and TRBJ1-1 provide the parts outside the CDR3, is ETGVTQSPTHLIKTRGQQVTLRCSSQSGHNTVSWYQQALGQGPQFIFQYYREEENGRGNFPPRFSGLQFPNYSSELNVNALELDDSALYLCASSLWGLGSTEAFFGQGTRLTVV.

The rearrangement links TRBV7-2 to TRBJ2-3; 10 bases map to TRBD1. Looked up from germline, CDR1 is SGHTA and CDR2 is FQGNSA. This CDR3 spans 16 amino acids. The ends lost 6 bases at V and 6 bases at J; junction bases unmatched: 12. CDR3 region: CASRLRGQGGEDTQYF. CDR3 sequence (DNA): TGTGCCAGCAGATTAAGAGGACAGGGGGGTGAGGATACGCAGTATTTT.

The genes are TRBV7-9 and TRBJ1-5, with unresolved D. Per the germline V gene, CDR1 is SEHNR and CDR2 is FQNEAQ (reference sequence). V lost 5 bases and J lost 2, with 10 bases in between. This CDR3 is 14 amino acids long. CDR3 nucleotide sequence: TGTGCCAGCAGCCTATCAAGAGGCAATCAGCCCCAGCATTTT. This sequence encodes CASSLSRGNQPQHF. The variable domain in full, with the rest retrieved from reference TRBV7-9 and TRBJ1-5, is DTGVSQNPRHKITKRGQNVTFRCDPISEHNRLYWYRQTLGQGPEFLTYFQNEAQLEKSRLLSDRFSAERPKGSFSTLEIQRTEQGDSAMYLCASSLSRGNQPQHFGDGTRLSIL.

V and J are TRBV5-6 and TRBJ2-7, with 7 bases identical to TRBD1. There are 17 residues in the CDR3. The ends lost 3 bases at V and 3 bases at J; junction bases unmatched: 15. Germline-derived CDR1 and CDR2 are SGHDT and YYEEEE. CDR3 protein: CASSSGNRGRGNYEQYF. CDR3 sequence (DNA): TGTGCCAGCAGCTCTGGTAACAGGGGAAGGGGGAACTACGAGCAGTACTTC.

The rearrangement joins TRBV4-2 to TRBJ1-6, with 8 bases identical to TRBD1. Looked up from germline, CDR1 is LGHNA and CDR2 is YNFKEQ. This CDR3 is 20 amino acids long. V gave up 4 bases and J gave up 0 bases; unmatched junction bases: 14. CDR3: CASSRDMVGQASSYNSPLHF. The CDR3 coding sequence is TGTGCCAGCAGCCGAGATATGGTGGGACAGGCCAGCTCCTATAATTCACCCCTCCACTTT.